The text below deals with one T cell receptor (beta chain). What it binds is unknown. These data come from a study of vaccination effects on CD4 cells after COVID-19. Sequencing followed a ViraFEST assay step that expanded antigen-specific CD4+ T cells with viral peptide pools. After roughly eleven days in culture, the CD4+ T cells were isolated. Participants were given two doses of BNT162b2 or mRNA-1273 vaccine. Vaccinated participants had no history of SARS-CoV-2 infection and tested negative for nucleocapsid antibodies. Sequenced by immunoSEQ multiplex PCR; TCRdb stores in-frame clones only, minus some. The table records about 72,000 clones, 75% to 85% of them present only once. The specimen was CD4+ T cells from PBMCs cultured with HCoV-229E spike peptides, collected after COVID-19 vaccination. The clonotype comes from a human donor who received a COVID-19 vaccine.

The CDR3 here is CSVQVMKGLTTEAFF. CDR3 in DNA: TGCAGCGTTCAGGTCATGAAGGGGCTGACCACTGAAGCTTTCTTT. V gene TRBV29-1 combines with J gene TRBJ1-1; weak D call: TRBD1 (5 bases). Germline CDR1 SQVTM, CDR2 ANQGSEA. V lost 5 bases to trimming and J lost 4 bases, with 20 bases between them. The CDR3 has 15 residues.